The rows below give T cell receptor beta chains drawn from one sample of a study of blood T cell repertoires in COVID-19. Assay used: immunoSEQ multiplex PCR; TCRdb lists only in-frame clones, some missing. Of roughly 80,000 clones detected, roughly 76% appear once; the ten largest clones hold about 16%. Sequences were obtained from peripheral blood. The receptors shown here come from a man aged 65 to 79 with active or convalescent COVID-19. Each CDR3 is given with its conserved first and last residue. The order of the fields is clone size, J gene, D gene, V gene, CDR3 protein, CDR3 DNA. The D gene is left open where the match is weak. Not every row has a clone size; where given, it reads once, few, many or a size class.

-,TRBJ2-5,-,TRBV5-1,CASSFTGVGETQYF,TGCGCCAGCAGCTTTACAGGTGTGGGAGAGACCCAGTACTTC
-,TRBJ1-5,-,TRBV2,CASSEGLLNQPQHF,TGTGCCAGCAGTGAAGGACTTCTAAATCAGCCCCAGCATTTT
-,TRBJ1-2,TRBD1,TRBV5-6,CASSWTGTGTNYGYTF,TGTGCCAGCAGCTGGACCGGGACAGGAACTAACTATGGCTACACCTTC
-,TRBJ2-5,TRBD2,TRBV7-2,CASSLVAGGGETQYF,TGTGCCAGCAGCTTAGTGGCGGGGGGCGGTGAGACCCAGTACTTC
once,TRBJ1-3,-,TRBV6-5,CASLTEAANTIYF,TGTGCCAGCTTGACCGAGGCCGCAAACACCATATATTTT
few,TRBJ2-2,TRBD2,TRBV7-8,CASSPLTSGGELFF,TGTGCCAGCAGCCCATTGACTAGCGGCGGGGAGCTGTTTTTT
-,TRBJ1-2,TRBD1,TRBV28,CASSLLYRGQGPGYTF,TGTGCCAGCAGTTTACTTTATCGTGGACAGGGCCCTGGCTACACCTTC
-,TRBJ1-6,-,TRBV7-3,CASSSAKGIPLHF,TGTGCCAGCAGCTCGGCGAAGGGGATACCCCTCCACTTT
-,TRBJ2-7,-,TRBV4-1,CASSQDTVQYF,TGCGCCAGCAGCCAAGATACGGTGCAGTACTTC
-,TRBJ2-1,TRBD2,TRBV11-2,CASSLGGGAFYEQFF,TGTGCCAGCAGCTTAGGCGGGGGGGCCTTTTATGAGCAGTTCTTC
-,TRBJ2-1,TRBD1,TRBV6-2/TRBV6-3,CASSYAGTGGKDEQFF,TGTGCCAGCAGTTACGCCGGGACAGGGGGCAAGGATGAGCAGTTCTTC
few,TRBJ1-1,TRBD1,TRBV7-9,CASSPGQGAGNTEAFF,TGTGCCAGCAGCCCGGGACAGGGGGCCGGGAACACTGAAGCTTTCTTT
-,TRBJ1-2,-,TRBV30,CAWSPQTGPFGYTF,TGTGCCTGGAGTCCACAAACAGGGCCCTTTGGCTACACCTTC
-,TRBJ2-2,-,TRBV28,CASSSGQYTGELFF,TGTGCCAGCAGTTCGGGACAATACACCGGGGAGCTGTTTTTT
-,TRBJ1-1,TRBD1,TRBV2,CASINRGKMNTEAFF,TGTGCCAGCATAAACAGGGGAAAAATGAACACTGAAGCTTTCTTT
-,TRBJ2-5,TRBD2,TRBV28,CASSTVGGGETQYF,TGTGCCAGCAGTACAGTCGGGGGGGGTGAGACCCAGTACTTC
-,TRBJ2-5,-,TRBV5-4,CASSLAGAQETQYF,TGTGCCAGCAGCTTGGCTGGGGCCCAAGAGACCCAGTACTTC
-,TRBJ2-1,TRBD1,TRBV6-6,CASSYSRQGSDEQFF,TGTGCCAGCAGTTACTCTCGACAGGGATCGGATGAGCAGTTCTTC
-,TRBJ1-6,-,TRBV7-8,CASSLLTGNQRISPLHF,TGTGCCAGCAGCTTATTAACAGGGAACCAGAGAATTTCCCCCCTCCACTTT
-,TRBJ2-3,-,TRBV9,CASSEAGLNPSVTQYF,TGTGCCAGCAGCGAGGCCGGACTGAACCCAAGCGTTACGCAGTATTTT
-,TRBJ1-1,-,TRBV7-9,CASSPDSEAFF,TGTGCCAGCAGCCCTGACAGTGAAGCTTTCTTT
once,TRBJ2-7,-,TRBV6-5,CASTPRDGYEQYF,TGTGCCAGCACCCCTAGAGACGGGTACGAGCAGTACTTC
once,TRBJ1-2,-,TRBV6-5,CASSVRGDYGYTF,TGTGCCAGCAGCGTCCGGGGGGACTATGGCTACACCTTC
-,TRBJ1-5,-,TRBV2,CASSEALGGVQPQHF,TGTGCCAGCAGTGAAGCGCTAGGAGGGGTTCAGCCCCAGCATTTT
-,TRBJ2-2,TRBD1,TRBV19,CASSIGRGLTGELFF,TGTGCCAGTAGTATAGGCAGGGGGCTTACCGGGGAGCTGTTTTTT
-,TRBJ1-1,-,TRBV21-1,CASSDRHENTEAFF,TGTGCCAGCAGCGACAGGCACGAGAACACTGAAGCTTTCTTT
-,TRBJ2-3,-,TRBV12-3/TRBV12-4,CASTGNSPDTQYF,TGTGCCAGCACTGGCAACAGCCCAGATACGCAGTATTTT
-,TRBJ2-4,-,TRBV5-1,CASSPQGSKNIQYF,TGCGCCAGCAGCCCCCAGGGGTCCAAAAACATTCAGTACTTC
-,TRBJ2-7,-,TRBV7-9,CASSSSQGWGEQYF,TGTGCCAGCAGCTCCTCCCAGGGATGGGGCGAGCAGTACTTC
many,TRBJ2-3,-,TRBV6-6,CASRSPYDTQYF,TGTGCCAGCAGGAGTCCTTACGATACGCAGTATTTT
-,TRBJ2-7,-,TRBV6-6,CASRDPDGVSYEQYF,TGTGCCAGCAGGGACCCAGACGGGGTCTCCTACGAGCAGTACTTC
-,TRBJ2-3,TRBD1,TRBV7-7,CASSKGQNTDTQYF,TGTGCCAGCAGCAAGGGACAGAACACAGATACGCAGTATTTT
-,TRBJ1-6,-,TRBV5-6,CASSLGINNSPLHF,TGTGCCAGCAGCTTGGGTATTAATAATTCACCCCTCCACTTT
-,TRBJ1-3,-,TRBV5-1,CASSLGRGSGNTIYF,TGCGCCAGCAGCTTGGGGAGGGGCTCTGGAAACACCATATATTTT
-,TRBJ2-3,TRBD1,TRBV11-1,CASSPTGETDTQYF,TGTGCCAGTTCTCCGACAGGGGAGACAGATACGCAGTATTTT
once,TRBJ2-3,-,TRBV29-1,CSVGRTDTDTQYF,TGCAGCGTTGGACGGACAGACACAGATACGCAGTATTTT